One T cell receptor beta chain is described in this entry. This table comes from immunoSEQ multiplex PCR, and its TCRdb copy is limited to in-frame clones, with some not included. Altogether 90,000 or so clones are present, 83% being singletons, with the ten largest covering 0.65% to 0.9%. Germline V gene sequence: CDR1 SGHNT, CDR2 YYREEE (reference sequence). V lost 3 bases, J lost 2 bases, and 13 bases stayed unmatched. The CDR3 totals 17 residues. The data originate from a study of radiotherapy plus CTLA-4 blockade in lung cancer. V usage is TRBV5-4 and J usage is TRBJ2-5; 7 nucleotides line up with TRBD2. This TCR derives from a human donor with non-small cell lung cancer who had stable disease on radiotherapy plus ipilimumab. The source material was peripheral blood, sampled from a patient treated with radiotherapy plus ipilimumab. CDR3 sequence reads: CASSSPGDYLQQETQYF. The CDR3 DNA reads TGTGCCAGCAGCTCCCCGGGGGACTACCTACAACAAGAGACCCAGTACTTC. The full variable domain, in which reference TRBV5-4 and TRBJ2-5 provide the parts outside the CDR3, is ETGVTQSPTHLIKTRGQQVTLRCSSQSGHNTVSWYQQALGQGPQFIFQYYREEENGRGNFPPRFSGLQFPNYSSELNVNALELDDSALYLCASSSPGDYLQQETQYFGPGTRLLVL.